The TCR beta chain under discussion was sequenced for a study of T cell responses to AZD1222 COVID-19 vaccine. The protocol was immunoSEQ multiplex PCR, while the TCRdb copy is restricted to in-frame clones and leaves out a portion. The sample consists of about 66,000 clones, 88% of them appearing once. CDR3 length equals 17 residues. Between the trimmed V and J ends, which lost 4 bases and 3 bases, there was a span of 22 bases. Germline CDR1 and CDR2: SGHVS and FNYEAQ. The genes are TRBV7-6 and TRBJ2-7; maybe TRBD2 (7 bases). The sample was peripheral blood, taken 28 days after the second dose of the MenACWY control vaccine. The receptor was isolated from an adult who received the MenACWY meningococcal vaccine as a control. CDR3 sequence (DNA): TGTGCCAGCAGCTCCTATTACAGGGTGCGGGGGAACTACGAGCAGTACTTC. Translating it yields CASSSYYRVRGNYEQYF.